The TCR beta chain described here comes from a study of T-cell memory formation after mild COVID-19. One entry per CDR3 protein, called by TCRdb with MiXCR from the 5' RACE reads. The repertoire has some 120,000 distinct CDR3 sequences, approximately 6.3% of them found once; the top ten carry under 2.5%. Only one count was recorded for this clonotype. CDR3 length: 11 residues. The V end lost 2 bases, the J end lost 7 bases, and 5 bases lay between the germline ends. The sequence was obtained from an adult woman who had mild COVID-19 (a few samples of this study predate the infection). Cell type and time point are not known. The rearrangement uses TRBV12-3 or TRBV12-4 and TRBJ1-2; D call uncertain. The sequencing sample was made of PBMCs or a T cell subset sorted from them (not recorded which). The CDR3: CASSLSRGYTF. The CDR3, as DNA: TGTGCCAGCAGTTTAAGTCGTGGCTACACCTTC.